The entry below describes one T cell receptor (beta chain). The antigen is unknown. The length of the CDR3 is 16 residues. The V gene lost 0 bases and the J gene lost 2 bases, with 11 bases spanning the gap. CDR1 is KGHSH, CDR2 LQKENI, per germline. This entry comes from a study of early T cells in non-severe SARS-CoV-2 infection. Study outcomes and limitations: VDJdb-based annotation leaned toward anti-spike CD8 responses and missed private and CD4 specificities.

TCRdb reprocessed the 5' RACE reads with MiXCR, giving one entry per CDR3 protein. This sample has about 63,000 distinct CDR3 sequences, with under 15% found just once. Sequenced sample: whole blood. The TCR comes from an adult who was a healthcare worker with PCR-confirmed SARS-CoV-2 infection or an uninfected control (not recorded which). The V and J genes are TRBV18 and TRBJ1-5; D might be TRBD1 (6 bases). As DNA, the CDR3 is TGTGCCAGCTCACCACCCCAGGGGTTGCGCAATCAGCCCCAGCATTTT. The encoded protein is CASSPPQGLRNQPQHF.